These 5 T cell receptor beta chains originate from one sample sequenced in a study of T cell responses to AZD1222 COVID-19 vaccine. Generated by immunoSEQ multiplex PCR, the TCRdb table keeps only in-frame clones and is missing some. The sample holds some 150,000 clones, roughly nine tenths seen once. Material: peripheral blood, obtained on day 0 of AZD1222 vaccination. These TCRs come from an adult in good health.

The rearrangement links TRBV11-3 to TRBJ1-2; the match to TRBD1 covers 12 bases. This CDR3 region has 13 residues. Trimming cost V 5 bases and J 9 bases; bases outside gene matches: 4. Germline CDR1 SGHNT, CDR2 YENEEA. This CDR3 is CASSRGTGGSYTF. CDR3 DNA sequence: TGTGCCAGCAGCCGAGGGACAGGGGGCAGCTACACCTTC.

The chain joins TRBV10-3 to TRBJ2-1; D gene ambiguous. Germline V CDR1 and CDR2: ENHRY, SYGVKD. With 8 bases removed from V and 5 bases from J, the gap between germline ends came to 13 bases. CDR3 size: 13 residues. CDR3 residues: CAIGTQDHNEQFF. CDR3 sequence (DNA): TGTGCCATCGGTACCCAGGACCACAATGAGCAGTTCTTC.

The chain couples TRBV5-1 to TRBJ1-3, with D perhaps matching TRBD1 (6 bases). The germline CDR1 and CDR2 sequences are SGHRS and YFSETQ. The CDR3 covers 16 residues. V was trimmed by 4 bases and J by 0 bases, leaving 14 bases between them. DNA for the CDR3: TGCGCCAGCAGCCTAACGGGGACACGCTCTGGAAACACCATATATTTT. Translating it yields CASSLTGTRSGNTIYF.

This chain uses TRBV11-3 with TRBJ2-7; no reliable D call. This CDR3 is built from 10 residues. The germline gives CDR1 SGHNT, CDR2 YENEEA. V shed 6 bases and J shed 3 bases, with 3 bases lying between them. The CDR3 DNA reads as TGTGCCAGCAGTGGCTACGAGCAGTACTTC. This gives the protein CASSGYEQYF. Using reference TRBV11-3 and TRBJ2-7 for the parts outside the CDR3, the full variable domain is EAGVVQSPRYKIIEKKQPVAFWCNPISGHNTLYWYLQNLGQGPELLIRYENEEAVDDSQLPKDRFSAERLKGVDSTLKIQPAELGDSAVYLCASSGYEQYFGPGTRLTVT.

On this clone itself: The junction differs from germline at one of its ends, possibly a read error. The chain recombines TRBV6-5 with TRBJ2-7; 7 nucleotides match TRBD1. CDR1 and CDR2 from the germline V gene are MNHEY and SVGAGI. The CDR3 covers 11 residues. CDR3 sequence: CASRFEDRVSF. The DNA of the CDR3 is TGTGCCAGCAGGTTCGAAGACAGGGTCAGTTTC.